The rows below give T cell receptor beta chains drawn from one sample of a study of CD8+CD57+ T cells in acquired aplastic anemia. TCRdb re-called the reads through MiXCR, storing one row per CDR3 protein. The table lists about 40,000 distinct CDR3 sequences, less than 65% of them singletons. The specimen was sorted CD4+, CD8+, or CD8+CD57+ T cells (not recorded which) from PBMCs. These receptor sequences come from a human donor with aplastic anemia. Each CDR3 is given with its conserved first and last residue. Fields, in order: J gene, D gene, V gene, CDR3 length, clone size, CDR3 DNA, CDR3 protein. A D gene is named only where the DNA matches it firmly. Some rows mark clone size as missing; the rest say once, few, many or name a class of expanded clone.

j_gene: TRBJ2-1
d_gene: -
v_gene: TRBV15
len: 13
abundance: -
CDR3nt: TGTGCCACCAGCAGCTTCCGGGCTAGTGAGCAGTTCTTC
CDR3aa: CATSSFRASEQFF

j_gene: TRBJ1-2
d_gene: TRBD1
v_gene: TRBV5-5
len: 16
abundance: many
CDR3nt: TGTGCCAGCAGCTTGTGGGACAGGCCCGACGACTATGGCTACACCTTC
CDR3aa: CASSLWDRPDDYGYTF

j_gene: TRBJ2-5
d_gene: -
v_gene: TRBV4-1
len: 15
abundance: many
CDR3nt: TGCGCCAGCAGCCAATCCCCGGGGGCGGGAGAGACCCAGTACTTC
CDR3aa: CASSQSPGAGETQYF

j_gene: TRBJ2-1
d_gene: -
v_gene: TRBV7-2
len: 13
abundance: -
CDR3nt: TGTGCCAGCAGCCCCCAGGGTTACAATGAGCAGTTCTTC
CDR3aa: CASSPQGYNEQFF

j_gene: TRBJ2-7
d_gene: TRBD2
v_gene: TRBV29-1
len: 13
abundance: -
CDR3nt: TGCAGCGCTACGGAACTTACTAGCGGGAGGGAGTACTTC
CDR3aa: CSATELTSGREYF

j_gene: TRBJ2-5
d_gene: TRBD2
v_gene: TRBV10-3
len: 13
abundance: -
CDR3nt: TGTGCCATCAGTGGGACTAGCGGAAACAAGCAGTACTTC
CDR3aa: CAISGTSGNKQYF

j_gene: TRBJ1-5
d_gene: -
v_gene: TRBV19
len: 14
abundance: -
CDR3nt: TGTGCCAGTAGTCCCGTAAACGGCAATCAGCCCCAGCATTTT
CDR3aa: CASSPVNGNQPQHF

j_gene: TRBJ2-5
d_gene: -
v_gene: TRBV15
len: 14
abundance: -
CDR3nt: TGTGCCACCAGCGGGAGGGGGTCATGGGAGACCCAGTACTTC
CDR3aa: CATSGRGSWETQYF

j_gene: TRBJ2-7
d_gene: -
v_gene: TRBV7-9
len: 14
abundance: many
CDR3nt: TGTGCCAGCAGCTCACAGGGCATCTCCTACGAGCAGTACTTC
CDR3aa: CASSSQGISYEQYF

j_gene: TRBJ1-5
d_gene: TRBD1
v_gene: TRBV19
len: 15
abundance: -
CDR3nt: TGTGCCAGTAGGGACAGGGGATTTAGCAATCAGCCCCAGCATTTT
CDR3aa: CASRDRGFSNQPQHF

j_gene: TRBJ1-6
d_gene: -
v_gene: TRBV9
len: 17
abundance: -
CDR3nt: TGTGCCAGCAGCCCCTATCAGGAGCTGGGATATAATTCACCCCTCCACTTT
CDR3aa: CASSPYQELGYNSPLHF

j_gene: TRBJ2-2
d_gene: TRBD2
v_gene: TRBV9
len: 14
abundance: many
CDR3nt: TGTGCCAGCAGCTCGGGACTAAACACCGGGGAGCTGTTTTTT
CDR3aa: CASSSGLNTGELFF

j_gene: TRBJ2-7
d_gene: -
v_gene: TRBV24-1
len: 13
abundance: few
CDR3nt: TGTGCCACCAGTCCTACAGGGTACGGCGAGCAGTACTTC
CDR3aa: CATSPTGYGEQYF

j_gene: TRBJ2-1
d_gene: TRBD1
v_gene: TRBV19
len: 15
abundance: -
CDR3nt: TGTGCCAGTAGATGGGACAGGAGCTCCTACAATGAGCAGTTCTTC
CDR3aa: CASRWDRSSYNEQFF

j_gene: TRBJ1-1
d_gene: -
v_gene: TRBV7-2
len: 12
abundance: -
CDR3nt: TGTGCCAGCAGCTGGGGTCGGCTTGAAGCTTTCTTT
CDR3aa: CASSWGRLEAFF

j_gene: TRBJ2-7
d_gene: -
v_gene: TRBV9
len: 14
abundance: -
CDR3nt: TGTGCCTGCAGCGTAGCTAAGGGTACCTACGAGCAGTACTTC
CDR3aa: CACSVAKGTYEQYF

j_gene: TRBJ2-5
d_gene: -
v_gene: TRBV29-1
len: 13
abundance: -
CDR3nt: TGCAGTTTTGAGGGACTTCTTCAAGAGACCCAGTACTTC
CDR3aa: CSFEGLLQETQYF